Listed here is a single TCR beta chain. What it binds is not known. The CDR3 contains 14 residues. Trimming left V 6 bases short and J 1 base short, with 12 bases between. The germline CDR1 and CDR2 sequences are LNHDA and SQIVND (reference sequence). This entry is derived from a study of OX40 agonist ivuxolimab in advanced cancers. Study-level background: The patients got ivuxolimab, which is an agonistic anti-OX40 (CD134) antibody. Treatment received earlier with anti-PD-1, anti-PD-L1 or anti-CTLA-4 agents was allowed, and under 50% had some. Study-level findings and limits: The CD4+ and CD8+ T cells in the blood had expanded clonally by week 6 at 0.1 to 3.0 mg/kg. Fewer expanded clones were found on average in CD4+ than in CD8+ T cells.

The data were produced by immunoSEQ multiplex PCR, yet TCRdb's version contains in-frame clones alone and is incomplete. The sample lists over 40,000 clones, 87% occurring once. The TCR comes from an adult with an advanced solid tumor such as melanoma, head and neck, liver or kidney cancer. Sequenced here: CD4+ or CD8+ T cells sorted from blood, sampled in a trial of the OX40 agonist ivuxolimab. The rearrangement uses TRBV19 and TRBJ1-1; D unclear. The CDR3 sequence: CASRWGNANTEAFF. CDR3 bases: TGTGCCAGTAGGTGGGGTAATGCGAACACTGAAGCTTTCTTT.